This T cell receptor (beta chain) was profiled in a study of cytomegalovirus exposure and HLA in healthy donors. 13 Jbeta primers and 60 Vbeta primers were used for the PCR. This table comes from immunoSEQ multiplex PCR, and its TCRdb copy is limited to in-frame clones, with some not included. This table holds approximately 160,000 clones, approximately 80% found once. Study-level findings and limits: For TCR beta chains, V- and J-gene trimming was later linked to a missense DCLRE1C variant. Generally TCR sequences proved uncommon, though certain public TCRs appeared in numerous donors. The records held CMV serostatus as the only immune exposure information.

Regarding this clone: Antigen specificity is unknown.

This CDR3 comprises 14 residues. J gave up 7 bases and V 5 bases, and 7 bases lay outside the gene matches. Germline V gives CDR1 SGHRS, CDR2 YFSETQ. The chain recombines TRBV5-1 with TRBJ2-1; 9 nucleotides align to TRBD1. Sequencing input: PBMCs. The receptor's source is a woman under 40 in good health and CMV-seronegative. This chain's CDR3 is CASSWGTGTNEQFF. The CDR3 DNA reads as TGCGCCAGCAGTTGGGGGACAGGGACGAATGAGCAGTTCTTC.